The 5 T cell receptor beta chains given below trace back to one sample, sequenced in a study of monozygotic twins with inflammatory bowel disease. TCRdb reprocessed the 5' RACE reads and stores each CDR3 protein as one record, lacking DNA. This sample's table reports about 300,000 distinct CDR3 sequences. Input material: blood. The receptors were sampled from a human donor with ulcerative colitis or Crohn's disease, or a healthy co-twin of an affected twin (not recorded which).

This chain uses TRBV7-3 with TRBJ2-3; TCRdb names TRBD1, which stays unverified in the absence of DNA. The CDR3 has 17 residues. CDR1 and CDR2 (germline): SGHTA, FQGTGA. This CDR3 reads CASSPFGQGSSTDTQYF.

V and J are TRBV4-3 and TRBJ2-2. This CDR3 spans 15 amino acids. CDR1 and CDR2 from the germline V gene are LGHNA and YSLEER. The chain's CDR3 is CASSPDGTNTGELFF.

The chain combines TRBV7-2 with TRBJ2-2; the TCRdb call, TRBD1, lacks DNA for checking. Germline assignment: CDR1 SGHTA and CDR2 FQGNSA. The CDR3 is 16 residues long. This CDR3 is CASSSAGQRITGELFF.

The J gene is TRBJ1-2, the V gene TRBV7-2. Germline lookup yields CDR1 SGHTA and CDR2 FQGNSA. The CDR3 runs 12 residues. CDR3 loop: CASSLELYGYTF.

The chain combines TRBV6-6 with TRBJ2-1; with no DNA, the TCRdb D assignment of TRBD2 cannot be verified. Germline V gene data show CDR1 as MNHNY and CDR2 as SVGAGI (reference sequence). The length of the CDR3 is 14 residues. The CDR3 sequence: CASSRKRTYNEQFF.